This TCR beta chain was captured in a study of a mutant IDH1 vaccine in newly diagnosed glioma. Across the whole study: In some groups vaccination began 4-6 weeks post-radiotherapy; others received it with temozolomide. Patients were pretreated with radiotherapy, temozolomide, or both, mostly both. Findings of the study overall: Evidence of vaccine-induced immune responses was documented in less than 95% of patients.

CDR1 and CDR2 from the germline V gene are ENHRY and SYGVKD. This CDR3 has 17 amino acids. V dropped 5 bases and J dropped 0 bases, with 14 bases sitting between them. Described time point: week 11, during vaccination. The investigators gave 300 ug of mutant IDH1 20-mer peptide in each vaccine dose, together with topical imiquimod. Assay: immunoSEQ multiplex PCR; the TCRdb copy retains only in-frame clones and omits some. The sample lists about 31,000 clones, roughly three quarters seen once, with approximately 23% in the top ten. Worth noting for this clone: Its antigen is as yet unknown.

The receptor's source is a man aged 25 to 40 with glioma. The rearrangement links TRBV10-3 to TRBJ2-6; D not certain. Sequenced here: PBMCs, sampled from a glioma patient whose treatment included an IDH1 peptide vaccine. CDR3 in DNA: TGTGCCATCAGTCGTCAGCATCCCCTCTCTGGGGCCAACGTCCTGACTTTC. It specifies CAISRQHPLSGANVLTF.